A selection of T cell receptor beta chains follows, all from one sample in a study of blood T cell repertoires in COVID-19. Generated by immunoSEQ multiplex PCR, the TCRdb table keeps only in-frame clones and is missing some. The sample has fewer than 300,000 clones, roughly four fifths seen once; the top ten hold 15% to 19%. The sample was peripheral blood. These receptors all come from a person between 65 and 79 years old with COVID-19, enrolled during active disease. Both conserved end residues are trimmed from each CDR3. The order of the fields is V gene, clone size, J gene, CDR3 protein. The size entry is marked missing in some rows and otherwise reads once, few, many or a size class.

v_gene: TRBV19
abundance: NA
j_gene: TRBJ2-2
CDR3aa: ASTLLAGGPGDTGELF

v_gene: TRBV10-3
abundance: once
j_gene: TRBJ1-2
CDR3aa: AISESGDRRYGYT

v_gene: TRBV5-1
abundance: NA
j_gene: TRBJ2-1
CDR3aa: ASSLARGGYNEQF

v_gene: TRBV5-1
abundance: once
j_gene: TRBJ2-2
CDR3aa: ASSTGTGTGELF

v_gene: TRBV28
abundance: NA
j_gene: TRBJ2-7
CDR3aa: ASRSRRVGRGVYEQY

v_gene: TRBV2
abundance: NA
j_gene: TRBJ2-1
CDR3aa: ASGSSSYNEQF

v_gene: TRBV7-2
abundance: NA
j_gene: TRBJ2-1
CDR3aa: ASSPGLARGSEQF

v_gene: TRBV7-6
abundance: NA
j_gene: TRBJ2-2
CDR3aa: ASSLAGVDTGELF

v_gene: TRBV3-1/TRBV3-2
abundance: once
j_gene: TRBJ1-1
CDR3aa: ASSKGTGGTEAF

v_gene: TRBV7-9
abundance: NA
j_gene: TRBJ1-1
CDR3aa: ASSLDLEKAF

v_gene: TRBV28
abundance: NA
j_gene: TRBJ1-3
CDR3aa: ASSPNPAINTIY

v_gene: TRBV19
abundance: few
j_gene: TRBJ1-5
CDR3aa: ASRQQGAGNQPQH

v_gene: TRBV4-3
abundance: NA
j_gene: TRBJ1-5
CDR3aa: ASSRVTGGGQPQH

v_gene: TRBV24-1
abundance: NA
j_gene: TRBJ2-2
CDR3aa: ATSSGSRAGELF

v_gene: TRBV6-5
abundance: NA
j_gene: TRBJ2-1
CDR3aa: ASTTSGSYNEQF

v_gene: TRBV28
abundance: NA
j_gene: TRBJ1-3
CDR3aa: AGGSGGSSNTIY

v_gene: TRBV4-2
abundance: NA
j_gene: TRBJ2-7
CDR3aa: ASSQGTGGPYEQY

v_gene: TRBV6-6
abundance: NA
j_gene: TRBJ2-6
CDR3aa: ASITRSGANVLT

v_gene: TRBV6-6
abundance: NA
j_gene: TRBJ2-5
CDR3aa: ASSYGGQGAY

v_gene: TRBV13
abundance: NA
j_gene: TRBJ2-5
CDR3aa: ASSPPGGRKETQY

v_gene: TRBV15
abundance: NA
j_gene: TRBJ2-5
CDR3aa: ATSNFRDRGFEETQY

v_gene: TRBV11-2
abundance: NA
j_gene: TRBJ1-1
CDR3aa: ASSLVTNRNTEAF

v_gene: TRBV7-3
abundance: few
j_gene: TRBJ2-5
CDR3aa: ASSFTGGETQY